The present T cell receptor (beta chain) was sequenced within a study of shared clonotypes between healthy human individuals. Broader study findings: Clonotype sharing among the donors was expected to vary with sequencing depth. Genetic and exposure-history diversity was limited by the few donors.

With respect to this clone: Its antigen is currently unknown.

V shed 5 bases and J 3 bases; nucleotides not matched to a gene: 1. CDR3 length: 12 amino acids. Germline loops: CDR1 SNHLY, CDR2 FYNNEI. Among the unsorted PBMC samples, replicate PCRs used around 270 ng DNA, 25,000 to 35,000 T cell genomes. The data were produced by immunoSEQ multiplex PCR, yet TCRdb's version contains in-frame clones alone and is incomplete. The sample carries 450,000 to 550,000 clones, about four fifths recorded once. Material for sequencing was PBMCs. The V gene is TRBV2, the J gene TRBJ2-7, with 7 bases aligning to TRBD1. The source of this sequence is a woman aged 40 to 49 in good health. Some clones in this sample may be carry-over from other donors' samples. CDR3 nucleotides: TGTGCCAGCAGTCAGGGGGTCTACGAGCAGTACTTC. Residues: CASSQGVYEQYF.